Following are 2 T cell receptor beta chains from one sample sequenced in a study of blood T cell repertoires in COVID-19. Clones were sequenced by immunoSEQ multiplex PCR, and TCRdb holds only the in-frame ones, with some missing. The sample contains 50,000 to 65,000 clones, roughly 86% of which appear only once. The sequencing input was peripheral blood. These receptors were obtained from a human donor in a cohort sampled during active COVID-19.

The rearrangement links TRBV18 to TRBJ2-5; tentatively, D is TRBD1 (6 bases). This CDR3 spans 14 amino acids. The germline V gene encodes CDR1 KGHSH and CDR2 LQKENI. Trimming removed 3 bases from V and 2 bases from J, with 10 bases in between. The CDR3 reads CASSPTGLQETQYF. In DNA form, the CDR3 reads TGTGCCAGCTCACCTACAGGGCTACAAGAGACCCAGTACTTC.

The chain links TRBV19 to TRBJ1-5; TRBD1 is a possible D gene (5 bases). Germline CDR1 and CDR2: LNHDA and SQIVND (reference sequence). Trimming pared 6 bases from V and 6 bases from J, leaving 15 bases between. This CDR3 comprises 14 residues. The CDR3 loop reads CASREGIVIQPQHF. As DNA, the CDR3 is TGTGCCAGTAGGGAGGGGATCGTGATTCAGCCCCAGCATTTT.